The 29 T cell receptor beta chains given below trace back to one sample, sequenced in a study of human CD8 memory T cell subsets. It was UMI-labeled 5' RACE by which the TCR beta libraries were made. Using the 5' RACE reads, TCRdb records one entry per CDR3 protein without DNA. The sample table includes approximately 9,400 distinct CDR3 sequences. Source material: CD8+ T cells from PBMCs. Every receptor here comes from a human donor in good health.

The V call is TRBV13, the J call TRBJ1-1. CDR3 size: 15 residues. Germline-derived CDR1 and CDR2 are PRHDT and FYEKMQ (reference sequence). The CDR3: CASSPRRMRATEAFF.

V usage is TRBV11-2 and J usage is TRBJ1-4; TCRdb reports TRBD1, a call that lacks DNA to check it against. The CDR3 is made up of 15 amino acids. Germline CDR1 reads SGHAT; CDR2 reads FQNNGV. The CDR3 spells CASRREQGTNEKLFF.

This CDR3 is CASSPGDLRTEAFF. The chain couples TRBV27 to TRBJ1-1; TCRdb returns TRBD1, unconfirmable since there is no DNA. CDR3 length equals 14 residues. Per the germline V gene, CDR1 is MNHEY and CDR2 is SMNVEV (reference sequence).

The chain has TRBV20-1 and TRBJ2-1; absent DNA, TCRdb's TRBD2 call cannot be checked. CDR1 and CDR2 from the germline V gene are DFQATT and SNEGSKA (reference sequence). This CDR3 is 16 amino acids long. Here the CDR3 reads CSSLLVGRVSYNEQFF.

The chain recombines TRBV4-1 with TRBJ2-7. The CDR3 runs to 13 residues. Germline CDR1 is MGHRA and CDR2 is YSYEKL. The CDR3 protein is CASSQLGLYEQYF.

This clonotype is medium-sized by frequency. V gene TRBV29-1 combines with J gene TRBJ2-7; the D call of TRBD2 rests on TCRdb alone, since no DNA is present to check it. Germline V gene lookup returns CDR1 SQVTM and CDR2 ANQGSEA. CDR3 length equals 13 residues. CDR3 region: CSYLSGGSYEQYF.

The chain carries TRBV15 and TRBJ2-7; lacking DNA, the TRBD2 call made by TCRdb goes unchecked. This CDR3 is built from 14 residues. Germline lookup yields CDR1 LNHNV and CDR2 YYDKDF (reference sequence). The CDR3 spells CATSRSRGNYEQYF.

The chain uses TRBV6-6 and TRBJ2-2; the D gene TCRdb calls, TRBD1, cannot be checked with no DNA. The germline V gene encodes CDR1 MNHNY and CDR2 SVGAGI (reference sequence). This CDR3 spans 13 amino acids. This CDR3 reads CASSPQRGGELFF.

The chain uses TRBV11-1 and TRBJ2-1. Germline lookup yields CDR1 SGHAT and CDR2 FQDESV (reference sequence). The CDR3 runs 14 residues. The CDR3 sequence: CASSSPSSYNEQFF.

The chain's CDR3 is CASSKALSCREETQYF. The chain employs TRBV21-1 and TRBJ2-5. TRBV21-1 is an annotated pseudogene. CDR3 length equals 16 residues.

This chain links TRBV2 with TRBJ2-4; TCRdb names TRBD1, which stays unverified in the absence of DNA. CDR1 and CDR2 from the germline V gene are SNHLY and FYNNEI. The CDR3 is 14 residues long. CDR3 protein: CASLKQGARDIQYF.

J is TRBJ2-7 and V is TRBV21-1. TRBV21-1 is termed a pseudogene. CDR3 size: 16 residues. This CDR3 is CASSTSVNVRSYEQYF.

This clonotype counts as medium-sized by frequency. The V and J genes are TRBV5-1 and TRBJ1-2. CDR3 length: 14 residues. CDR1 and CDR2 from the germline V gene are SGHRS and YFSETQ. The CDR3: CASSLADMNYGYTF.

The V and J genes are TRBV2 and TRBJ2-7; TCRdb selects TRBD2, and the lack of DNA leaves this call unchecked. The germline gives CDR1 SNHLY, CDR2 FYNNEI. CDR3 length: 15 amino acids. CDR3 residues: CASSEGPVPSYEQYF.

The chain joins TRBV7-2 to TRBJ2-3; TCRdb's D gene call, TRBD1, goes unchecked for lack of DNA. The CDR3 is 16 amino acids. CDR1 SGHTA and CDR2 FQGNSA come from the germline V gene. The CDR3: CASSSPGDYSTDTQYF.

CDR3 region: CASSQWSSGNTIYF. This sequence joins TRBV3-1 and TRBJ1-3. From germline, CDR1 is LGHDT and CDR2 YNNKEL (reference sequence). The CDR3 is 14 residues long.

V is TRBV13 and J is TRBJ1-1. The CDR3 is 14 amino acids. The germline CDR1 and CDR2 sequences are PRHDT and FYEKMQ (reference sequence). This CDR3 reads CASSLERMNTEAFF.

This chain joins TRBV29-1 and TRBJ2-3; TCRdb lists TRBD2, though no DNA is available to test this call. The CDR3 spans 16 residues. CDR1 is SQVTM and CDR2 is ANQGSEA in the germline V gene. CDR3 sequence reads: CSVVLLAGGFTDTQYF.

The genes are TRBV6-2 or TRBV6-3 and TRBJ1-1. Germline CDR1 and CDR2: MNHEY and SVGEGT. There are 16 residues in the CDR3. The CDR3 loop is CASSYSIGQGVPEAFF.

This chain connects TRBV5-1 to TRBJ2-2; checking the TCRdb D call of TRBD2 is not possible without DNA. Germline lookup yields CDR1 SGHRS and CDR2 YFSETQ. CDR3 size: 13 residues. This chain's CDR3 is CASGGRYTGELFF.

By frequency, this clonotype registers medium-sized. The J gene is TRBJ2-2, the V gene TRBV7-2. Looked up from germline, CDR1 is SGHTA and CDR2 is FQGNSA. The CDR3 has 12 residues. The CDR3 loop reads CASSLALGELFF.

The J gene is TRBJ2-5, the V gene TRBV7-9; TCRdb's D call of TRBD1 is untestable without DNA. CDR1 SEHNR and CDR2 FQNEAQ come from the germline V gene (reference sequence). CDR3 length: 13 amino acids. CDR3 residues: CATLRAGEETQYF.

This clonotype shows up as medium-sized (0.01 to 0.1%) by frequency. The chain has TRBV28 and TRBJ1-3. There are 16 residues in the CDR3. Germline CDR1 is MDHEN and CDR2 is SYDVKM. The chain's CDR3 is CASSFEGWSSGNTIYF.

V gene TRBV5-4 combines with J gene TRBJ1-1; the D call of TRBD1 rests on TCRdb alone, since no DNA is present to check it. The CDR3 contains 14 residues. Looked up from germline, CDR1 is SGHNT and CDR2 is YYREEE (reference sequence). The CDR3 spells CASSGRTGIEEAFF. Supplemented by reference TRBV5-4 and TRBJ1-1, the full variable domain reads ETGVTQSPTHLIKTRGQQVTLRCSSQSGHNTVSWYQQALGQGPQFIFQYYREEENGRGNFPPRFSGLQFPNYSSELNVNALELDDSALYLCASSGRTGIEEAFFGQGTRLTVV.

The rearrangement uses TRBV4-1 and TRBJ2-1. The CDR3 is 15 residues long. Per the germline V gene, CDR1 is MGHRA and CDR2 is YSYEKL. The CDR3 reads CASSQDQDGYNEQFF.

This rearrangement joins TRBV7-2 to TRBJ1-2; TCRdb calls TRBD1, which cannot be checked without DNA. CDR1 SGHTA and CDR2 FQGNSA come from the germline V gene. The CDR3 has 14 residues. CDR3 protein: CASSPSALNYGYTF. The complete variable domain, with remaining parts taken from reference TRBV7-2 and TRBJ1-2, reads GAGVSQSPSNKVTEKGKDVELRCDPISGHTALYWYRQSLGQGLEFLIYFQGNSAPDKSGLPSDRFSAERTGGSVSTLTIQRTQQEDSAVYLCASSPSALNYGYTFGSGTRLTVV.

CDR3 protein: CASSFNLGGKGDTQYF. The chain joins TRBV27 to TRBJ2-3; no DNA is available, so the TRBD1 call from TCRdb remains unchecked. This CDR3 is built from 16 residues. Germline values: CDR1 MNHEY, CDR2 SMNVEV (reference sequence).

The gene calls are TRBV5-1 and TRBJ2-3; TCRdb's D gene call, TRBD2, goes unchecked for lack of DNA. The CDR3 spans 17 residues. Germline-derived CDR1 and CDR2 are SGHRS and YFSETQ. The CDR3 sequence is CASRDGSSGGASDTQYF. The full variable domain, its missing parts supplied by reference TRBV5-1 and TRBJ2-3, is KAGVTQTPRYLIKTRGQQVTLSCSPISGHRSVSWYQQTPGQGLQFLFEYFSETQRNKGNFPGRFSGRQFSNSRSEMNVSTLELGDSALYLCASRDGSSGGASDTQYFGPGTRLTVL.

The chain has TRBV7-9 and TRBJ2-2. The CDR3 runs 13 residues. Germline loops: CDR1 SEHNR, CDR2 FQNEAQ (reference sequence). CDR3 sequence reads: CASSLEKIGELFF.